This T cell receptor (beta chain) was recorded in a study of shared clonotypes between healthy human individuals (dated by TCRdb to 2018 to 2021). General notes on the study: The cohort included a few men and a couple of women between 18 and 49 years of age. To estimate repertoire size and how much clonotype sharing occurs between individuals, the study deeply sequenced the blood TCR repertoires of about 5 healthy adults. Different laboratories and diverse techniques were used to prepare libraries and sequence TCR repertoires, to increase sequencing depth and limit assay-specific biases. Leukapheresis yielded between about 0.85 and 9.5 billion PBMCs per donor.

V is cut by 7 bases and J by 3 bases, and the space between the germline ends is 18 bases. The germline V gene gives CDR1 as MDHEN and CDR2 as SYDVKM. Spanning cysteine to phenylalanine, the CDR3 consists of 16 amino acids. Just CDR3 DNA is preserved here, 48 bases in frame from base 1. What the work shows at the level of the full study, not this receptor alone: Pairwise subsampling led to the expectation that sequencing depth would affect the degree of clonotype sharing among donors. The genetic and exposure-history diversity represented was limited by the small number of donors. Sampling was limited to blood, and TCR repertoires in tissue likely differ from TCR repertoires in blood.

TCR CDR3 regions were amplified from genomic DNA by multiplex PCR using the deep immunoSEQ assay. Extracted genomic DNA from each cell subset was spread evenly across all wells of several immunoSEQ 96-well plates, with each plate serving as a replicate. Each replicate PCR for unsorted PBMC received 300 to 350 ng genomic DNA, equal to 30,000 to 35,000 T cell genomes. Unsorted PBMC genomic DNA was sequenced across ten immunoSEQ deep assay plates. The purified libraries were quantified using a Qubit 3.0 fluorometer, sized with a Bioanalyzer 2100, and then quantified again using the KAPA Library Quantification kit. Each immunoSEQ 96-well plate was sequenced on its own single-read 150-cycle Illumina NextSeq 550 flow cell. The paper's data handling went like this. Because the immunoSEQ output included only junctional sequences and no quality scores, the filtering could not be the same as the filtering used for full-length reads. Sequences were annotated with PyIR, a Python wrapper for IgBLAST v1.9, and V/J genes and CDR3 were assigned using IMGT germline references. Any read was removed if the V/J assignment was weak (E-value above 1e-6), the CDR3 was missing, or the read contained stop codons, out-of-frame junctions, or ambiguous translated residues. V3J clonotypes were defined by identical inferred V gene, J gene, and CDR3 amino acid sequence. Percentage overlap between repertoires was calculated by dividing the number of shared unique clonotypes by the size of the smaller repertoire. Three approaches were used to assess repertoire richness: RTK rarefaction, the Chao1 estimator, and Recon v2.1 estimates of unobserved clonotypes. TCRdb limited this immuneACCESS table to in-frame rearrangements with V and J called. A share of clones is missing; checked studies link under half to unresolved V genes, and the rest is unexplained. The V and J calls and clone size were taken over from that table, and D and trimming were inferred from the DNA. The sample table contains about 490,000 clones; only one count was recorded for roughly 80% of them. Clones ranked in the top ten supply 10% to 15% of the sample.

Comments on this clone: Which antigen it targets is not known. No base-level quality is on record; no much larger clone is a single base apart.

Donors were healthy HIV-negative adults with no recently reported acute infections or vaccinations. Only Caucasian adults living in Nashville, Tennessee, USA were represented among the donors. For unsorted samples, some 100 million PBMCs were counted, and genomic DNA was extracted using the QIAamp DNA Blood Mini kit. Blood was collected by leukapheresis, and PBMCs were isolated by Ficoll-Histopaque density gradient centrifugation and then cryopreserved in liquid nitrogen vapor phase. The rearrangement combines TRBV28 with TRBJ1-4; the D gene is possibly TRBD1, with 6 bases matching. This TCR was recovered from a middle-aged woman in good health. Some clones in this sample may be carry-over from other donors' samples. Sequences were obtained from PBMCs. The nucleotide sequence reads TGTGCCAGCAACCGTCGCTCAGGGGACTCTAATGAAAAACTGTTTTTT. Translated, this is CASNRRSGDSNEKLFF.